This is a list of T cell receptor beta chains from one sample in a study of T cell responses to AZD1222 COVID-19 vaccine. Some clones are missing from TCRdb's copy, which holds only in-frame ones; the method was immunoSEQ multiplex PCR. The data contain more than 95,000 clones, 93% of them singletons. The material sequenced was peripheral blood, taken on day 0 of AZD1222 vaccination. These receptors were taken from an adult in good health. Each CDR3 is given with its conserved first and last residue. The D gene is left open where the match is weak. The size of a clone is reported for some rows only, either as once, few or many, or as a class for expanded clones.

.,TRBJ1-6,.,TRBV7-9,TGTGCCAGCACCGGGGGTAGCTCCTATAATTCACCCCTCCACTTT,CASTGGSSYNSPLHF
.,TRBJ1-4,.,TRBV27,TGTGCCAGCAGTCCCACCCCTAATGAAAAACTGTTTTTT,CASSPTPNEKLFF
TRBD2,TRBJ2-7,.,TRBV5-4,TGTGCCAGCAGCTTGCGGGGGGTCTACGAGCAGTACTTC,CASSLRGVYEQYF
.,TRBJ2-7,.,TRBV5-1,TGCGCCAGCAGCTTCGGGTTAAAGCAGGAGCAGTACTTC,CASSFGLKQEQYF
.,TRBJ2-1,.,TRBV28,TGTGCCACCGAGCGCAGATCCAATGAGCAGTTCTTC,CATERRSNEQFF
TRBD2,TRBJ2-1,.,TRBV2,TGTGCCAGCAGTGGACTAGCGGGAGCCTACAATGAGCAGTTCTTC,CASSGLAGAYNEQFF
.,TRBJ1-1,.,TRBV28,TGTGCCAGCAGTCGCATCGCCCATCAAGTAGCTTTCTTT,CASSRIAHQVAFF
.,TRBJ2-3,.,TRBV10-3,TGTGCCATCCGGGGGCCCACAGATACGCAGTATTTT,CAIRGPTDTQYF
.,TRBJ2-7,.,TRBV28,TGTGCCATTTCACCGGCTTGGGGGGCGCAATCCGAGCAGTACTTC,CAISPAWGAQSEQYF
.,TRBJ2-2,.,TRBV28,TGTGCCAGCAGTTTCCTTTCCGGGGAGCTGTTTTTT,CASSFLSGELFF
.,TRBJ2-6,.,TRBV2,TGTGCCAGCAGTGTCGGACAGTCCCTCTCTGGGGCCAACGTCCTGACTTTC,CASSVGQSLSGANVLTF
TRBD2,TRBJ2-1,.,TRBV7-9,TGTGCCAGCAGCTTCGGGACTACGGAACCTGAGCAGTTCTTC,CASSFGTTEPEQFF
.,TRBJ1-4,.,TRBV19,TGTGCCAGTAGTATATCCGGGATGGCGCTTTGGGAAAAACTGTTTTTT,CASSISGMALWEKLFF
.,TRBJ1-1,.,TRBV14,TGTGCCAGCAGCCGGCTTTTGAACACTGAAGCTTTCTTT,CASSRLLNTEAFF
.,TRBJ2-7,.,TRBV6-1,TGTGCCAGCAGCCTTCGTACGAGGGAGCAGTACTTC,CASSLRTREQYF
.,TRBJ1-1,.,TRBV6-6,TGTGCCAGCAGTTACTCGGGGGTTGGGACTGAAGCTTTCTTT,CASSYSGVGTEAFF
.,TRBJ1-4,.,TRBV21-1,TGTGCCAGCAGACCCCAAAGGGGGAGAGGTGAAAAACTGTTTTTT,CASRPQRGRGEKLFF
.,TRBJ1-2,.,TRBV29-1,TGCAGCGTTGAAGAAGGGAACGGCTATGGCTACACCTTC,CSVEEGNGYGYTF
.,TRBJ2-1,.,TRBV13,TGTGCCAGCAACCGTGCCCGGGAGACTGTCTTCGGAGGCAGCTCCTACAATGAGCAGTTCTTC,CASNRARETVFGGSSYNEQFF
TRBD1,TRBJ2-7,.,TRBV28,TGTGCCAGCAGTTTGAACCGGGGCAGGGGGCCCCGCGAGCAGTACTTC,CASSLNRGRGPREQYF
TRBD2,TRBJ2-2,.,TRBV6-5,TGTGCCAGCAGGCAACTAGCGACGAACACCGGGGAGCTGTTTTTT,CASRQLATNTGELFF
.,TRBJ1-3,.,TRBV6-1,TGTGCCAGCAGTGACGGGACGGGGAGCTCTGGAAACACCATATATTTT,CASSDGTGSSGNTIYF
.,TRBJ2-1,.,TRBV13,TGTGCCAGCAGCCTAGGGGTGACGGCGGGATCCTACAATGAGCAGTTCTTC,CASSLGVTAGSYNEQFF
.,TRBJ2-7,.,TRBV28,TGTGCCAGCAGTTCGAGCGTCTACGAGCAGTACTTC,CASSSSVYEQYF
.,TRBJ2-3,.,TRBV21-1,TGTGCCAGCAGCAGACGCCCCACGGGGGACTTTAGCACAGATACGCAGTATTTT,CASSRRPTGDFSTDTQYF
.,TRBJ1-2,few,TRBV6-5,TGTGCCAGCAGAACAGGGATGGGGAGCCTTGGCTACACCTTC,CASRTGMGSLGYTF
.,TRBJ2-3,.,TRBV6-5,TGTGCCAGCAGTTACTCGAGCGGAACAGGCACAGATACGCAGTATTTT,CASSYSSGTGTDTQYF
.,TRBJ1-1,.,TRBV2,TGTGCCAGCAGCGAGACTATGATTCGGAGCACTGAAGCTTTCTTT,CASSETMIRSTEAFF
.,TRBJ2-3,.,TRBV2,TGTGCCAGCAGTGCGGGCACAGATACGCAGTATTTT,CASSAGTDTQYF
.,TRBJ1-6,.,TRBV7-9,TGTGCCAGCGTGCCTAGGTCGGGACCCAATTCACCCCTCCACTTT,CASVPRSGPNSPLHF